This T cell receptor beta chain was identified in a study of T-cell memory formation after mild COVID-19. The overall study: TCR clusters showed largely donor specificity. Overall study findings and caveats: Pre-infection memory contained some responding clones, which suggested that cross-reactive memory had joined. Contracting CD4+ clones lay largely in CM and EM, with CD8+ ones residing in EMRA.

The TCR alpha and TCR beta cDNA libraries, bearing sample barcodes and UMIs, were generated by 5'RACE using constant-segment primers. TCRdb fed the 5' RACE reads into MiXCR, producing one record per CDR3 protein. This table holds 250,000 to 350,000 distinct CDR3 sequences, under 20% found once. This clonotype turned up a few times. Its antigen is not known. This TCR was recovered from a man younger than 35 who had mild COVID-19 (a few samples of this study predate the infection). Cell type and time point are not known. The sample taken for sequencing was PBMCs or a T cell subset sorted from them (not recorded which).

In DNA, the CDR3 is TGTGCCAGCACCCAGGCCCGGTCTTGGGGCTACACCTTC. Its protein product is CASTQARSWGYTF. This chain connects TRBV12-3 or TRBV12-4 to TRBJ1-2, with no clear D. Trimming cost V 7 bases and J 8 bases, with 17 bases left between them. The CDR3 sequence is 13 residues long.